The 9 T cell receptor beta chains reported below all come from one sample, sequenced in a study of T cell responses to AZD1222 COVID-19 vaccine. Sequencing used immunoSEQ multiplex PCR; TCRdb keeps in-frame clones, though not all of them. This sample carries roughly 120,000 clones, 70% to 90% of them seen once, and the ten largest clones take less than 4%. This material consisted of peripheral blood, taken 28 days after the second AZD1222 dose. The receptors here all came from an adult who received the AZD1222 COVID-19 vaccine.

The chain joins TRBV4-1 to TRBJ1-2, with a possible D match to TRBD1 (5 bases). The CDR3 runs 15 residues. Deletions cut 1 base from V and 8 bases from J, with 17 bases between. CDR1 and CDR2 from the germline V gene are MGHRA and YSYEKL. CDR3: CASSQVLRDQWGYTF. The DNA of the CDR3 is TGCGCCAGCAGCCAAGTTCTCCGGGACCAGTGGGGCTACACCTTC.

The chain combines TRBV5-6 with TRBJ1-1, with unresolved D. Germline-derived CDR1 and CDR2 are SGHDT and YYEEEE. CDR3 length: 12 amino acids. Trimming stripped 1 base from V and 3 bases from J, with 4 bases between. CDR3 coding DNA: TGTGCCAGCAGCTTGACGTACACTGAAGCTTTCTTT. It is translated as CASSLTYTEAFF.

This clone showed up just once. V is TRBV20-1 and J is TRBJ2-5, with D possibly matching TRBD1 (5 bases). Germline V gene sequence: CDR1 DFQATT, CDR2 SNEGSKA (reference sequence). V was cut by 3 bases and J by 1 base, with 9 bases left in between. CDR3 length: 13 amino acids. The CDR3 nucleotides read TGCAGTGCTAGTACACAGGTCCAAGAGACCCAGTACTTC. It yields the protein CSASTQVQETQYF.

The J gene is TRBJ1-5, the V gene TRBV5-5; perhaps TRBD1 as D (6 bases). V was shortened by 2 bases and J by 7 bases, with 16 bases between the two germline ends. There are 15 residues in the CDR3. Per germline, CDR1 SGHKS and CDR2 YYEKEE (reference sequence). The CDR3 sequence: CASSFKYQGMQPQHF. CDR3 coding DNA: TGTGCCAGCAGCTTCAAATACCAGGGGATGCAGCCCCAGCATTTT.

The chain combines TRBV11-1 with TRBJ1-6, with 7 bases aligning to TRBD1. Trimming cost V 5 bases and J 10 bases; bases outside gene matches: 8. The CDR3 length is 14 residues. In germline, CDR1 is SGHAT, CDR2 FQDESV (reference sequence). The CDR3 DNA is TGTGCCAGCAGCCACCAGACCAGGGGGTCACCCCTCCACTTT. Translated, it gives CASSHQTRGSPLHF.

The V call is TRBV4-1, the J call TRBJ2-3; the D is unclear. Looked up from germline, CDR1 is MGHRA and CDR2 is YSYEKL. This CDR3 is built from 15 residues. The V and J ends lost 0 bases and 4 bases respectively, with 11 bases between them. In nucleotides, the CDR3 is TGCGCCAGCAGCCAAGAATCCGTTGACGCAGATACGCAGTATTTT. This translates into CASSQESVDADTQYF.

The CDR3 DNA follows: TGTGCCAGCGCAATTTCAGGTGCCCCTGGAAACACCATATATTTT. Translation gives CASAISGAPGNTIYF. The rearrangement uses TRBV7-6 and TRBJ1-3; D not certain. Germline CDR1 reads SGHVS; CDR2 reads FNYEAQ. The V end lost 8 bases, the J end lost 2 bases, and 16 bases lay between the germline ends. The CDR3 sequence is 15 residues long.

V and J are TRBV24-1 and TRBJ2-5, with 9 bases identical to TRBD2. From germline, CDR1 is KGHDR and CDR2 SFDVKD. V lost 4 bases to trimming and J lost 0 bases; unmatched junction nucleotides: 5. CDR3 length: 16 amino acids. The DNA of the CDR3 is TGTGCCACCAGTGACCTTAGCGGGAGAAACCAAGAGACCCAGTACTTC. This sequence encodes CATSDLSGRNQETQYF.

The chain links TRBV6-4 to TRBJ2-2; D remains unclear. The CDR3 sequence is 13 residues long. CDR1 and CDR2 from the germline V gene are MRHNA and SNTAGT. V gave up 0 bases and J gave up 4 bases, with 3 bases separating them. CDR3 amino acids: CASSDSATGELFF. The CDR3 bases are TGTGCCAGCAGTGACTCAGCCACCGGGGAGCTGTTTTTT.